The 26 T cell receptor beta chains below all came from one sample that was sequenced in a study of cytomegalovirus exposure and HLA in healthy donors. The PCR had 60 Vbeta and 13 Jbeta primers. Using immunoSEQ multiplex PCR, the repertoire was profiled, and TCRdb retains in-frame clones only, with some absent. The table has more than 85,000 clones, over 60% seen once. The sample comprised PBMCs. The source is a woman under 40 in good health and CMV-seronegative.

The V gene is TRBV29-1, the J gene TRBJ1-2; D call uncertain. This CDR3 contains 13 residues. Germline V CDR1 and CDR2: SQVTM, ANQGSEA. Between the trimmed V and J ends, which lost 8 bases and 2 bases, there was a span of 15 bases. The CDR3 DNA sequence: TGCAGCACGGAGGGAGAAGGAAACTATGGCTACACCTTC. It yields the protein CSTEGEGNYGYTF. Full variable domain (outside the CDR3, taken from reference TRBV29-1 and TRBJ1-2): SAVISQKPSRDICQRGTSLTIQCQVDSQVTMMFWYRQQPGQSLTLIATANQGSEATYESGFVIDKFPISRPNLTFSTLTVSNMSPEDSSIYLCSTEGEGNYGYTFGSGTRLTVV.

The chain combines TRBV30 with TRBJ2-7; 10 nucleotides match TRBD2. Germline V lookup: CDR1 GTSNPN, CDR2 SVGIG (reference sequence). This CDR3 spans 14 amino acids. The V and J ends lost 2 bases and 11 bases, in that order; junction bases with no gene match: 12. The CDR3 bases are TGTGCCTGGAGTATCGGGGGTCTAGCGGGAGCGAAGTACTTC. Residues: CAWSIGGLAGAKYF.

J is TRBJ2-5 and V is TRBV9; D unclear. This CDR3 region has 13 residues. The germline V gene encodes CDR1 SGDLS and CDR2 YYNGEE. Trimming pared 0 bases from V and 2 bases from J, leaving 5 bases between. In DNA, the CDR3 is TGTGCCAGCAGCGTAGCCCAGCAAGAGACCCAGTACTTC. This sequence encodes CASSVAQQETQYF.

The CDR3 region has the DNA TGTGCCAGCAGCTCAGGGACAGGGGGGCCCTACGAGCAGTACTTC. Protein sequence: CASSSGTGGPYEQYF. V gene TRBV7-8 combines with J gene TRBJ2-7; TRBD1 matches at 11 bases. The CDR3 is 15 amino acids. Germline V gene data show CDR1 as SGHVS and CDR2 as FQNEAQ. Trimming cost V 4 bases and J 2 bases; bases outside gene matches: 4.

V is TRBV19 and J is TRBJ2-7; no clear D gene. The CDR3 contains 13 residues. V was shortened by 3 bases and J by 5 bases, with 11 bases between the two germline ends. Germline CDR1 reads LNHDA; CDR2 reads SQIVND (reference sequence). The CDR3 sequence: CASSMGSLNEQYF. The DNA for the CDR3 is TGTGCCAGTAGTATGGGCAGTCTCAACGAGCAGTACTTC.

Only one count was recorded for this clone. V gene TRBV12-5 combines with J gene TRBJ2-3; 11 bases are shared with TRBD2. The CDR3 length is 17 residues. The junction had 2 bases not matched to a gene; V was cut back by 0 bases and J by 0 bases. Germline values: CDR1 LGHNT, CDR2 FRNRAP. CDR3 region: CASGLVLAGGSTDTQYF. CDR3 bases: TGTGCTAGTGGTTTGGTTCTAGCGGGAGGCAGCACAGATACGCAGTATTTT. The full variable domain, completed using reference TRBV12-5 and TRBJ2-3, is DARVTQTPRHKVTEMGQEVTMRCQPILGHNTVFWYRQTMMQGLELLAYFRNRAPLDDSGMPKDRFSAEMPDATLATLKIQPSEPRDSAVYFCASGLVLAGGSTDTQYFGPGTRLTVL.

V and J are TRBV19 and TRBJ2-5; weak D call: TRBD2 (7 bases). The CDR3 length is 14 residues. Germline-derived CDR1 and CDR2 are LNHDA and SQIVND (reference sequence). V was pared by 4 bases and J by 3 bases, with 12 bases between. CDR3 region: CASSTRGQKETQYF. The CDR3 DNA is TGTGCCAGTAGTACGCGGGGGCAGAAAGAGACCCAGTACTTC. The full variable domain, completed using reference TRBV19 and TRBJ2-5, is DGGITQSPKYLFRKEGQNVTLSCEQNLNHDAMYWYRQDPGQGLRLIYYSQIVNDFQKGDIAEGYSVSREKKESFPLTVTSAQKNPTAFYLCASSTRGQKETQYFGPGTRLLVL.

The CDR3 DNA reads TGCGCCAGCAGCTCACAGGGATCCGGTGAAGCTTTCTTT. Translated, it gives CASSSQGSGEAFF. The genes are TRBV5-1 and TRBJ1-1, with a tentative D call TRBD1 (6 bases). The V end lost 3 bases, the J end lost 7 bases, and 13 bases lay between the germline ends. Germline assignment: CDR1 SGHRS and CDR2 YFSETQ. This CDR3 is 13 amino acids long.

The rearrangement joins TRBV11-2 to TRBJ2-3; D gene uncertain. Trimming pared 0 bases from V and 1 base from J, leaving 8 bases between. Germline values: CDR1 SGHAT, CDR2 FQNNGV. This CDR3 region has 15 residues. CDR3 in DNA: TGTGCCAGCAGCTTAGATTGGCCCGGCACAGATACGCAGTATTTT. Translation gives CASSLDWPGTDTQYF.

This clone was counted between two and nine times. V is TRBV7-2 and J is TRBJ1-1; no firm D call. Germline CDR1 is SGHTA and CDR2 is FQGNSA. Trimming took 1 base from V and 3 from J, leaving 15 bases between them. This CDR3 has 16 residues. The CDR3 DNA sequence: TGTGCCAGCAGCTTAGTCCCAACTATTGAATACACTGAAGCTTTCTTT. Translating it yields CASSLVPTIEYTEAFF.

V and J are TRBV9 and TRBJ2-3; a weak D match, TRBD1 (5 bases). The germline gives CDR1 SGDLS, CDR2 YYNGEE. The CDR3 extends over 15 amino acids. V lost 0 bases, J lost 1 base, and 9 bases lay in between. This chain's CDR3 is CASSVVGRGTDTQYF. In DNA, the CDR3 is TGTGCCAGCAGCGTAGTTGGCAGGGGCACAGATACGCAGTATTTT.

The J gene is TRBJ2-3, the V gene TRBV5-4, with 8 bases lining up with TRBD2. Germline CDR1 reads SGHNT; CDR2 reads YYREEE (reference sequence). V dropped 5 bases and J dropped 6; count of bases not matched to a gene: 20. The CDR3 is 18 residues long. The CDR3 region has the DNA TGTGCCAGCAGGCCTGGGACTACTTTCGGGACTAGAGAGGATACGCAGTATTTT. Residues: CASRPGTTFGTREDTQYF.

This chain connects TRBV6-1 to TRBJ2-2; TRBD1 is a possible D gene (6 bases). The CDR3 consists of 15 residues. Germline V gene sequence: CDR1 MNHNS, CDR2 SASEGT. With 8 bases removed from V and 7 bases from J, the gap between germline ends came to 20 bases. The CDR3 nucleotides read TGTGCCAGCGACCTAACCGGGACACTGGACGGGGAGCTGTTTTTT. Its protein product is CASDLTGTLDGELFF.

The chain couples TRBV9 to TRBJ2-7; 10 bases line up with TRBD2. Germline V lookup: CDR1 SGDLS, CDR2 YYNGEE. This CDR3 spans 15 amino acids. J was trimmed by 2 bases and V by 0 bases; bases with no gene match: 2. The CDR3 region has the DNA TGTGCCAGCAGCGTAGGGAGCGGGGGGGCCTACGAGCAGTACTTC. Amino acid sequence: CASSVGSGGAYEQYF.

The chain joins TRBV6-5 to TRBJ2-5, with D maybe TRBD2 (6 bases). V lost 6 bases and J lost 1, with 12 bases in between. The germline gives CDR1 MNHEY, CDR2 SVGAGI. The CDR3 runs 14 residues. The CDR3 loop is CASRRRATQETQYF. DNA of the CDR3: TGTGCCAGCAGGAGGAGGGCGACCCAAGAGACCCAGTACTTC.

The rearrangement joins TRBV6-6 to TRBJ2-5, with D uncertain. The CDR3 has 13 residues. Trimming removed 4 bases from V and 7 bases from J, with 13 bases in between. Germline V gene sequence: CDR1 MNHNY, CDR2 SVGAGI (reference sequence). CDR3 sequence: CASSSPDSGTQYF. DNA for the CDR3: TGTGCCAGCAGTTCTCCCGACTCCGGGACCCAGTACTTC.

This chain links TRBV10-3 with TRBJ2-1; TRBD2 matches at 15 bases. CDR3 length: 18 amino acids. Unmatched junction bases numbered 7, after V lost 4 bases and J lost 3 bases. Germline V CDR1 and CDR2: ENHRY, SYGVKD. CDR3 in amino acids: CAISGWTSGGESYNEQFF. The CDR3 DNA is TGTGCCATCAGTGGTTGGACTAGCGGGGGGGAAAGCTACAATGAGCAGTTCTTC.

The chain has TRBV28 and TRBJ1-5, with 9 bases aligning to TRBD1. J was trimmed by 2 bases and V by 5 bases; bases with no gene match: 7. The CDR3 spans 16 residues. The germline gives CDR1 MDHEN, CDR2 SYDVKM. The CDR3 loop is CASSPPGTGRNQPQHF. DNA for the CDR3: TGTGCCAGCAGTCCCCCTGGGACAGGGCGCAATCAGCCCCAGCATTTT.

The chain employs TRBV5-4 and TRBJ2-7; TRBD1 matches 10 bases. Unmatched junction bases numbered 5, after V lost 2 bases and J lost 3 bases. The CDR3 spans 15 residues. The germline V gene has CDR1 SGHNT and CDR2 YYREEE (reference sequence). In DNA, the CDR3 is TGTGCCAGCAGCTTCTCCGGGACAGGGGTCTACGAGCAGTACTTC. Translated, it gives CASSFSGTGVYEQYF.

The V and J genes are TRBV28 and TRBJ1-2; 8 nucleotides line up with TRBD1. Germline values: CDR1 MDHEN, CDR2 SYDVKM. Unmatched junction bases numbered 9, after V lost 2 bases and J lost 7 bases. The CDR3 has 15 amino acids. This CDR3 is CASSLGQGVLSGYTF. In nucleotides, the CDR3 is TGTGCCAGCAGTTTAGGACAGGGCGTCTTAAGTGGCTACACCTTC.

V gene TRBV5-4 combines with J gene TRBJ2-7; perhaps TRBD2 as D (7 bases). CDR1 and CDR2 from the germline V gene are SGHNT and YYREEE (reference sequence). This CDR3 spans 14 amino acids. V gave up 6 bases and J gave up 3 bases, with 16 bases separating them. The CDR3 coding sequence is TGTGCCAGCACAATTGGGGGGGCAGACTACGAGCAGTACTTC. Its protein product is CASTIGGADYEQYF.

CDR3 sequence: CATSRRDRGPSYGYTF. The CDR3 DNA reads TGTGCCACCAGCAGAAGGGACAGGGGACCTAGCTATGGCTACACCTTC. This chain joins TRBV15 and TRBJ1-2; 10 nucleotides match TRBD1. Germline V lookup: CDR1 LNHNV, CDR2 YYDKDF (reference sequence). The J segment lost 4 bases and the V segment lost 2 bases, leaving 7 bases of the junction unmatched. CDR3 length equals 16 residues.

The chain employs TRBV14 and TRBJ2-1; 9 nucleotides line up with TRBD2. Germline V lookup: CDR1 SGHDN, CDR2 FVKESK. After removal of 2 bases from V and 8 bases from J, the junction contained 16 bases not matched to a gene. This CDR3 is built from 18 residues. CDR3 in amino acids: CASSQKRREGLKNHEQFF. The CDR3 DNA reads TGTGCCAGCAGCCAAAAAAGGCGGGAGGGCCTCAAGAACCATGAGCAGTTCTTC.

This clone was detected only a few times. The chain carries TRBV6-1 and TRBJ1-2, with 7 bases fitting TRBD1. V lost 3 bases and J lost 4; bases outside the gene matches: 11. The CDR3 length is 16 residues. The germline CDR1 and CDR2 sequences are MNHNS and SASEGT. CDR3 in amino acids: CASSDALRTGPYGYTF. The CDR3 nucleotides read TGTGCCAGCAGTGATGCCCTGAGGACAGGACCCTATGGCTACACCTTC.

V usage is TRBV18 and J usage is TRBJ2-3; D perhaps matches TRBD1 (6 bases). With 10 bases removed from V and 0 bases from J, the gap between germline ends came to 14 bases. Germline V lookup: CDR1 KGHSH, CDR2 LQKENI. This CDR3 has 14 amino acids. CDR3 region: CATATGTSTDTQYF. CDR3 sequence (DNA): TGTGCCACCGCGACAGGAACTAGCACAGATACGCAGTATTTT.

The chain combines TRBV29-1 with TRBJ2-6; TRBD1 is a possible D gene (6 bases). Between the trimmed V and J ends, which lost 7 bases and 4 bases, there was a span of 14 bases. The CDR3 consists of 14 residues. Germline loops: CDR1 SQVTM, CDR2 ANQGSEA. CDR3 residues: CSAITGSGANVLTF. CDR3 coding DNA: TGCAGCGCTATCACAGGGTCCGGGGCCAACGTCCTGACTTTC.